A selection of T cell receptor beta chains follows, all from one sample in a study of cytomegalovirus exposure and HLA in healthy donors. Assay: immunoSEQ multiplex PCR; the TCRdb copy retains only in-frame clones and omits some. The repertoire includes under 150,000 clones, approximately 80% of them detected once, and roughly 4% sits in the top ten. Sequencing was performed on PBMCs. These receptors were obtained from a woman in her forties in good health and CMV-seropositive. CDR3s include the opening cysteine and the closing phenylalanine or tryptophan.

v_call cdr3_aa
TRBV9 CASSATLAGGLGDTQYF
TRBV7-3 CASSPGGGTDTQYF
TRBV7-9 CASSLGTGVKSGELFF
TRBV9 CASSARDSTEAFF
TRBV4-3 CASSLRVEGYEQYF
TRBV28 CASSNGQGRTEAFF
TRBV6-5 CASSYVVAGGSYEQYF
TRBV4-1 CASSQAAGQIMNTEAFF
TRBV15 CATSRDSVEAFF
TRBV7-9 CASRGWREGLRQFF
TRBV15 CATSSRDRVTEAFF
TRBV5-4 CASSSWGQGNGELFF
TRBV2 CASGRGPGAYEQYF
TRBV7-3 CASSTIHRAGANVLTF
TRBV5-1 CARIARDTQYF
TRBV7-9 CSSSRTYEQYF
TRBV30 CAWSVARFNTEAFF
TRBV7-2 CASSLGQRGNEQFF
TRBV7-9 CASSSTGGGLNTEAFF
TRBV19 CASSTSDRGDHNEQFF
TRBV9 CASSVGGAKNIQYF
TRBV21-1 CASSKVSGIYEQYF
TRBV27 CASSLDSRLTEAFF
TRBV7-9 CASSPGGAGEKLFF
TRBV30 CACRRGAKGTEAFF
TRBV6-6 CASRRAGLRNEQFF
TRBV30 CAWSASGGSYNSPLHF
TRBV5-1 CASSLGGLGTGELFF
TRBV19 CASRDTGASYEQYF
TRBV4-3 CASSSGTGTYEQYF
TRBV2 CASKTGGAREKLFF